Below are 20 T cell receptor beta chains sequenced from a single sample in a study of blood T cell repertoires in COVID-19. Sequencing used immunoSEQ multiplex PCR; TCRdb keeps in-frame clones, though not all of them. The data show about 120,000 clones, roughly 79% seen once. Specimen: peripheral blood. All receptors derive from a human donor in a cohort sampled during active COVID-19.

This clone was picked up a small number of times. The CDR3 here is CASTPGDRYNHYEQYF. The CDR3 region has the DNA TGTGCCAGCACCCCCGGGGACAGATATAACCACTACGAGCAGTACTTC. The rearrangement links TRBV3-1 (or the pseudogene TRBV3-2) to TRBJ2-7, with 7 bases aligning to TRBD1. The germline CDR1 and CDR2 sequences are LGHDT and YNNKEL (reference sequence). V shed 7 bases and J 3 bases; nucleotides not matched to a gene: 15. The CDR3 totals 16 residues.

V gene TRBV4-3 combines with J gene TRBJ2-7; D perhaps matches TRBD2 (6 bases). Trimming pared 3 bases from V and 0 bases from J, leaving 15 bases between. CDR1 is LGHNA and CDR2 is YSLEER in the germline V gene. The CDR3 consists of 16 residues. This CDR3 is CASSHVRDGSSYEQYF. The CDR3, as DNA: TGCGCCAGCAGCCACGTCCGGGACGGGAGCTCCTACGAGCAGTACTTC.

The V call is TRBV25-1, the J call TRBJ2-1; 10 bases agree with TRBD2. The trim removed 3 bases at V and 4 bases at J, leaving 6 bases unmatched. CDR1 is MGHDK, CDR2 SYGVNS, per germline. The CDR3 consists of 16 residues. In nucleotides, the CDR3 is TGTGCCAGCAGTGACTCACTAGCGGGAATATACAATGAGCAGTTCTTC. Its translation is CASSDSLAGIYNEQFF.

V usage is TRBV18 and J usage is TRBJ1-1, with a weak D call TRBD1 (5 bases). Trimming removed 3 bases at V and 3 bases at J, with 11 bases between. This CDR3 has 14 amino acids. From germline, CDR1 is KGHSH and CDR2 LQKENI. The CDR3 reads CASSPQGTDTEAFF. CDR3 in DNA: TGTGCCAGCTCACCCCAGGGAACCGACACTGAAGCTTTCTTT.

CDR3 DNA: TGCGCCAGCAGCCATACCATCACAGGGAGGAACACTGAAGCTTTCTTT. Translation gives CASSHTITGRNTEAFF. V usage is TRBV4-3 and J usage is TRBJ1-1, with D possibly TRBD1 on 6 matching bases. V was clipped by 3 bases and J by 1 base, with 15 bases between them. The germline V gene has CDR1 LGHNA and CDR2 YSLEER. The CDR3 totals 16 residues.

The chain combines TRBV30 with TRBJ2-7, with TRBD2 matching 11 bases. V lost 2 bases and J lost 2; bases outside the gene matches: 2. Germline-derived CDR1 and CDR2 are GTSNPN and SVGIG (reference sequence). CDR3 length: 14 amino acids. Here the CDR3 reads CAWSTTSGAYEQYF. The CDR3 DNA is TGTGCCTGGAGTACGACTAGCGGGGCCTACGAGCAGTACTTC.

This chain connects TRBV7-8 to TRBJ1-5; perhaps TRBD1 as D (5 bases). This CDR3 spans 15 amino acids. V lost 2 bases to trimming and J lost 4 bases, with 12 bases between them. Germline V gene sequence: CDR1 SGHVS, CDR2 FQNEAQ. This chain's CDR3 is CASSLTQDTNQPQHF. The CDR3 coding sequence is TGTGCCAGCAGCTTAACACAGGACACGAATCAGCCCCAGCATTTT.

The chain carries TRBV29-1 and TRBJ1-4; D unclear. The germline V gene has CDR1 SQVTM and CDR2 ANQGSEA. V dropped 5 bases and J dropped 10 bases, with 17 bases sitting between them. The CDR3 covers 13 residues. The CDR3 region is CSVLDGFFGKLFF. The DNA of the CDR3 is TGCAGCGTTCTAGACGGTTTTTTCGGAAAACTGTTTTTT.

This chain connects TRBV7-2 to TRBJ1-3, with D unclear. The germline CDR1 and CDR2 sequences are SGHTA and FQGNSA. The germline V and J ends were trimmed by 5 bases and 3 bases, with 14 bases remaining between them. The CDR3 is 15 residues long. The CDR3 is CASSPSIGGGNTIYF. CDR3 coding DNA: TGTGCCAGCAGCCCTAGTATTGGTGGTGGAAACACCATATATTTT.

V usage is TRBV5-1 and J usage is TRBJ2-7; tentative D call: TRBD1 (5 bases). Germline V gene sequence: CDR1 SGHRS, CDR2 YFSETQ. Trimming shortened V by 3 bases and J by 6 bases, and 13 bases separated the two germline ends. This CDR3 region has 13 residues. CDR3 nucleotide sequence: TGCGCCAGCAGCTCCGGACATGGGTTCGAGCAGTACTTC. Its protein is CASSSGHGFEQYF.

The chain has TRBV9 and TRBJ1-6; 7 nucleotides match TRBD1. Losses at the gene ends were 4 bases for V and 2 bases for J; bases not matched to a gene: 6. CDR1 and CDR2 (germline): SGDLS, YYNGEE. The CDR3 runs 16 residues. As DNA, the CDR3 is TGTGCCAGCAGCACCCCTGGGACAGCCTATAATTCACCCCTCCACTTT. Protein: CASSTPGTAYNSPLHF.

The rearrangement uses TRBV5-3 and TRBJ1-2; TRBD1 is a possible D gene (5 bases). TRBV5-3 is given ORF status, its function remaining uncertain. V was pared by 0 bases and J by 8 bases, with 20 bases between. This CDR3 has 16 residues. Here the CDR3 DNA reads TGTGCCAGAAGCTTGGTAGGGGTCCGTGCGACGCGGGGCTACACCTTC. It is translated as CARSLVGVRATRGYTF.

The rearrangement uses TRBV2 and TRBJ2-1, with TRBD2 matching over 12 bases. The V and J ends lost 10 bases and 0 bases, in that order; junction bases with no gene match: 16. The germline V gene encodes CDR1 SNHLY and CDR2 FYNNEI. This CDR3 is built from 19 residues. The CDR3 sequence: CATTHFGTSGWSSYNEQFF. CDR3 nucleotide sequence: TGTGCCACCACCCATTTCGGGACTAGCGGGTGGAGCTCCTACAATGAGCAGTTCTTC.

The chain recombines TRBV19 with TRBJ1-1; the D gene is possibly TRBD1 (6 bases). V was clipped by 6 bases and J by 1 base, with 9 bases between them. The CDR3 extends over 13 amino acids. Per the germline V gene, CDR1 is LNHDA and CDR2 is SQIVND (reference sequence). In DNA, the CDR3 is TGTGCCAGTAGACCCAGGGGGAACACTGAAGCTTTCTTT. Translation gives CASRPRGNTEAFF.

The chain carries TRBV18 and TRBJ1-2; D may be TRBD1 (5 bases). The CDR3 is 16 amino acids. Germline CDR1 KGHSH, CDR2 LQKENI. Trimming cost V 3 bases and J 0 bases, with 14 bases left between them. CDR3 sequence reads: CASSPRQPSTNYGYTF. CDR3 nucleotide sequence: TGTGCCAGCTCACCCAGACAGCCCTCAACTAACTATGGCTACACCTTC.

This clone was detected a few times. The chain has TRBV28 and TRBJ1-1; 9 nucleotides match TRBD1. This CDR3 is built from 11 residues. Germline assignment: CDR1 MDHEN and CDR2 SYDVKM. The junction had 6 bases not matched to a gene; V was cut back by 8 bases and J by 11 bases. CDR3 coding DNA: TGTGCCAGCCGGGACAGGGTTTCTGCTTTCTTT. Its protein is CASRDRVSAFF.

The chain recombines TRBV11-2 with TRBJ1-2; no clear D gene. CDR1 is SGHAT and CDR2 is FQNNGV in the germline V gene. Trimming shortened V by 1 base and J by 6 bases, and 6 bases separated the two germline ends. CDR3 length equals 12 residues. The CDR3 DNA reads TGTGCCAGCAGCTTAGCAGGAAATGGCTACACCTTC. Encoded protein: CASSLAGNGYTF.

CDR3 DNA: TGTGCCAGCAGCCTCTACAGGGCGGCTAATGAAAAACTGTTTTTT. Protein: CASSLYRAANEKLFF. The chain recombines TRBV6-5 with TRBJ1-4; TRBD1 might be the D (6 bases). The CDR3 spans 15 residues. V was cut by 6 bases and J by 3 bases, with 14 bases left in between. Germline values: CDR1 MNHEY, CDR2 SVGAGI.

J is TRBJ2-1 and V is TRBV5-1; 8 positions agree with TRBD2. V lost 4 bases, J lost 3 bases, and 12 bases stayed unmatched. Germline V CDR1 and CDR2: SGHRS, YFSETQ. The CDR3 contains 17 residues. This chain's CDR3 is CASSGTLSAGVYNEQFF. In DNA, the CDR3 is TGCGCCAGCAGCGGGACGTTATCAGCGGGGGTCTACAATGAGCAGTTCTTC.

V and J are TRBV5-1 and TRBJ1-1; 10 bases agree with TRBD1. This CDR3 spans 16 amino acids. The germline CDR1 and CDR2 sequences are SGHRS and YFSETQ. After removal of 1 base from V and 5 bases from J, the junction contained 8 bases not matched to a gene. CDR3 sequence reads: CASSLRDRGLETEAFF. DNA of the CDR3: TGCGCCAGCAGCTTGCGTGACAGGGGGCTTGAGACTGAAGCTTTCTTT.